These 7 T cell receptor beta chains came from one sample sequenced in a study of neurological immune-mediated disorders. TCRdb redid the calling of the 5' RACE reads with MiXCR, one entry per CDR3 protein. The sample holds 45,000 to 50,000 distinct CDR3 sequences, around 4.3% seen once. Sequencing was done on a sample of PBMCs. These receptors came from a woman aged 60-70 years with multiple sclerosis.

This clonotype was counted at least ten times. The chain has TRBV20-1 and TRBJ2-1, with D maybe TRBD2 (5 bases). The CDR3 length is 12 residues. Germline CDR1 is DFQATT and CDR2 is SNEGSKA (reference sequence). Trimming stripped 5 bases from V and 10 bases from J, with 15 bases between. CDR3 in DNA: TGCAGTGCTTCCTGGGAGTACGGCGAGCAGTTCTTC. This gives the protein CSASWEYGEQFF.

This clonotype was counted ten times or more. The chain has TRBV7-2 and TRBJ2-3, with D uncertain. V was cut by 5 bases and J by 2 bases, with 8 bases left in between. The CDR3 totals 13 residues. Germline CDR1 reads SGHTA; CDR2 reads FQGNSA. The CDR3 DNA is TGTGCCAGCAGCGCGGAGTCCACAGATACGCAGTATTTT. The encoded protein is CASSAESTDTQYF.

In this sample, this clonotype turned up many times. This rearrangement joins TRBV20-1 to TRBJ1-5; D is undetermined. Germline CDR1 reads DFQATT; CDR2 reads SNEGSKA (reference sequence). Trimming removed 1 base from V and 1 base from J, with 8 bases in between. The CDR3 is made up of 14 amino acids. CDR3: CSARAGSSNQPQHF. The CDR3 bases are TGCAGTGCTAGAGCCGGGTCAAGCAATCAGCCCCAGCATTTT.

This clonotype was observed many times. The chain joins TRBV28 to TRBJ2-3; TRBD1 aligns across 7 bases. The V gene end was trimmed by 5 bases and the J gene end by 1 base; junction bases not matched to a gene: 6. Looked up from germline, CDR1 is MDHEN and CDR2 is SYDVKM. CDR3 length: 15 amino acids. The CDR3: CASSPWTGRTDTQYF. The CDR3 coding sequence is TGTGCCAGCAGTCCCTGGACAGGTCGCACAGATACGCAGTATTTT.

This clonotype was seen repeatedly, ten times or more. This chain links TRBV5-1 with TRBJ2-3; 8 positions agree with TRBD2. The V and J ends lost 4 bases and 6 bases, in that order; junction bases with no gene match: 7. There are 14 residues in the CDR3. CDR1 is SGHRS, CDR2 YFSETQ, per germline. The CDR3 protein is CASSPSGGQDTQYF. The CDR3 DNA follows: TGCGCCAGCAGCCCAAGCGGGGGCCAGGATACGCAGTATTTT. Variable domain in full (rest from reference TRBV5-1 and TRBJ2-3): KAGVTQTPRYLIKTRGQQVTLSCSPISGHRSVSWYQQTPGQGLQFLFEYFSETQRNKGNFPGRFSGRQFSNSRSEMNVSTLELGDSALYLCASSPSGGQDTQYFGPGTRLTVL.

This clonotype was recorded at least ten times. This chain uses TRBV7-9 with TRBJ2-5; a weak D match, TRBD1 (5 bases). The germline V gene encodes CDR1 SEHNR and CDR2 FQNEAQ (reference sequence). The CDR3 totals 15 residues. Trimming stripped 5 bases from V and 6 bases from J, with 19 bases between. CDR3 residues: CASSGQTDLEKTQYF. The CDR3 nucleotides read TGTGCCAGCAGCGGCCAGACAGATCTTGAAAAGACCCAGTACTTC.

Within the sample, this clonotype is medium-sized. This chain joins TRBV10-3 and TRBJ1-3, with 7 bases identical to TRBD1. With 2 bases clipped from V and 5 bases from J, the junction kept 15 bases outside the gene matches. The germline gives CDR1 ENHRY, CDR2 SYGVKD. CDR3 length: 18 residues. The CDR3 reads CAISEPGGQEGERNTIYF. CDR3 bases: TGTGCCATCAGTGAGCCGGGAGGACAGGAGGGGGAACGAAACACCATATATTTT.